One TCR beta chain is described in this entry. This receptor's antigen is unknown. Base qualities are not at hand, and no much larger clone is one base apart. The cohort consisted of 600 to 700 healthy bone marrow donors. At the time of sampling, all cohort members were nominally healthy, though unrecorded immune exposures were likely present. The donor was CMV seropositive and was included in the group of 290 or so seropositive cohort members. A peripheral blood sample was provided by each donor, and peripheral blood mononuclear cells were used for TCR beta sequencing. Genomic DNA was extracted from the blood cell samples with the Qiagen DNeasy Blood Extraction Kit. The data belong to a study of cytomegalovirus exposure and HLA in healthy donors (dated by TCRdb to about 2017). For context, the study as a whole: An earlier analysis of 587 of the donors reported 250 to 350 Gb of sequence data and 117 million unique TCR beta sequences from about 200 million T cells. On average, 235,054 unique TCR beta nucleotide sequences were sequenced per donor among 300 to 500 genotyped donors of the cohort, with 15% to 20% of those sequences being non-productive. In a later genetic analysis, genome-wide SNP genotypes for 398 of the 666 donors were used, and that subset was treated as a discovery cohort. To predict cytomegalovirus infection status, the study combined high-throughput TCR immunosequencing, statistical association of individual TCRs with disease status, and machine learning. Donor age, sex, ethnicity and CMV serostatus were collected together with the repertoire data. An earlier analysis of about 600 of the donors used high-throughput TCR beta sequencing to judge whether each TCR beta V gene segment behaved as functional or pseudogenic. HLA typing covered class I and class II loci at four-digit resolution. A later analysis re-examined previously published TCR beta repertoires from about 670 donors and added high-resolution HLA genotyping to investigate patterns of TCR occurrence. The study used immunosequencing to profile the T cell repertoires of around 600 subjects and linked those repertoires to cytomegalovirus serostatus. All discovery cohort repertoires had been generated on a single sequencing platform. Of the 300 to 500 genotyped donors, 80% to 90% were placed in the genetic ancestry cluster associated with self-reported Caucasian donors. The study was designed to test whether signatures of past pathogen exposure could be identified by cataloging public T cell receptors. Besides the first cohort of under 700 subjects, a separate validation cohort made up of some 110 different subjects was used. About 280 gigabases of sequencing data and tens of millions of unique TCR sequences made up an early release that covered nearly 650 HLA-typed donors. Because of strong linkage in the cohort, five DR-DQ haplotypes were treated as single units for association and clustering. Typing coverage differed by locus: A, B, C, DRB1 and DQB1 were typed in roughly 620-630 donors, DQA1 in approximately 520, DPA1 in approximately 600, and DPB1 in 400 to 490. Rather than using new phenotypic data, the later analysis identified candidate immune exposures from TCR beta sequences and from how often those sequences occurred across donors.

Library generation was performed with the immunoSEQ multiplex PCR assay. For the multiplex PCR, a mixture combining 60 forward primers for TCR Vbeta segments and 13 reverse primers for TCR Jbeta segments was used. The CDR3 region of rearranged TCR beta genes was amplified from genomic DNA by a multiplex PCR assay. Amplified TCR beta libraries were sequenced as 87-base-pair reads on the Illumina HiSeq System. Per the source publication's procedure: Across the roughly 640 repertoires, a later analysis counted approximately 83 million unique TCR beta chains, roughly 11 million of which were shared by at least two donors. To remove PCR and sequencing errors, raw reads were error-corrected and collapsed into unique sequences using a nearest-neighbor algorithm that merged closely related sequences. CDR3 sequences were aligned to IMGT reference sequences to assign V, D and J gene segments. For a sequence to be retained, at least a six-nucleotide match to both a V gene segment and a J gene segment was required. Rearrangements were classified as productive when the CDR3 lacked stop codons and remained in frame with V and J, and all other rearrangements were classified as non-productive. CDR3 was defined by IMGT convention, running from the second conserved V-encoded cysteine to the conserved J-encoded phenylalanine. The earlier analysis of roughly 590 of the donors excluded any sequence lacking an unambiguous match to a single V gene segment. An earlier analysis of about 590 of the donors classified V segments as functional when productive rearrangements were above 56.7% and as segregating when the standard deviation between donors was above 5%. A statistical classification framework was built for diagnosing cytomegalovirus status from the catalog of TCR beta chain sequences. In a later analysis, TCR nucleotide sequences were compared against IMGT/GENE-DB human TR gene sequences so that V and J genes could be assigned. Using the TCRdist pipeline, a later analysis assigned CDR3 sequences along with most-parsimonious VDJ recombination scenarios. In a later analysis, each TCR beta chain was defined by its CDR3 amino acid sequence together with its V-gene family, and reads without a unique V-gene family were excluded. A later analysis removed 550 to 650 highly shared, low-generation-probability nucleotide sequences to deal with suspected cross-contamination and a sequencing artifact. In a later analysis, a clonal expansion index was calculated for each public chain from normalized within-repertoire ranks of inferred template counts. Generation probabilities in a later analysis came from a VDJ recombination model fitted to out-of-frame rearrangements, and those results were checked against IGoR. A later analysis scored TCR-TCR, TCR-HLA and TCR-CMV co-occurrence with hypergeometric tests, applying a repertoire-size bias correction to TCR pairs. A later analysis estimated false discovery rates by permuting HLA or CMV assignments 20 times. In a later analysis, co-occurring TCRs were grouped using DBSCAN, and TCRdist sequence similarity was added for clustering within HLA-allele-positive subsets. Repertoires with fewer than 30,000 or more than 120,000 public chains were left out of co-occurrence clustering, as were roughly five repertoires with anomalous nucleotide sharing. Not all clones reach the TCRdb copy of this immuneACCESS table, which keeps in-frame sequences only. Checked studies attribute under half of the gap to unresolved V genes and leave the rest unexplained. The V and J calls and clone size were taken over from that table, and D and trimming were inferred from the DNA. The sample has more than 150,000 clones on record, around 84% of them singletons. The ten largest clones represent approximately 2.4% of the sample.

Trimmed from V: 5 bases; trimmed from J: 2 bases; junction bases lacking a gene match: 9. From cysteine to phenylalanine, the CDR3 is 15 amino acids long. Solely the CDR3 DNA is kept, with 45 bases framed from the first base. Reading the germline V gene (reference sequence) gives CDR1 LNHDA and CDR2 SQIVND. What the authors observed across the whole study: In an earlier analysis of approximately 590 of the donors, most TCR beta V segments appeared in productive rearrangements about 90% or about 30% of the time, broadly matching IMGT annotations. The only immune exposure information available for the cohort was CMV serostatus. It was suggested by the authors that the approach could potentially be generalized to other disease states and immunological phenotypes. In vitro tests confirmed that a few of the cytomegalovirus-associated TCR beta chains recognize cytomegalovirus antigens. Assigning TCR associations to individual alleles was difficult when HLA alleles, especially DR and DQ, strongly co-occurred. In a later analysis, most CMV-associated TCR beta chains were found to appear HLA-restricted, with HLA associations seemingly driven largely by CMV exposure. Compared with equally common non-associated chains, HLA-associated TCR beta chains in a later analysis were more clonally expanded and had lower generation probabilities. Correlated functional status among segregating V segments might be attributable to linkage disequilibrium, but an unknown experimental factor could not be ruled out. A later analysis associated about 17,000 TCR beta sequences with specific HLA alleles at a false discovery rate of 0.05. In a later analysis, several top co-occurrence clusters were reported to appear linked to parvovirus B19, influenza, CMV and Epstein-Barr virus. A further reported finding was that TCR beta sequences accurately predicted the HLA-A and HLA-B alleles for most subjects in the first cohort. A later genetic analysis associated a missense DCLRE1C variant with V-gene and J-gene trimming of TCR beta chains, and an independent cohort replicated the association. A group of highly shared sequence variants was considered likely to be a technical artifact of the sequencing pipeline. Across donors, most TCR sequences were observed very rarely, whereas some public TCRs were present in many individuals. A later genetic analysis reported fewer N-insertions in productive TCRs among donors in an Asian-associated ancestry cluster than the roughly 640-donor mean. Presence/absence analyses assumed roughly uniform sequencing depth across donors, an assumption that may not hold. In both the original and validation cohorts, the classifier was reported to diagnose cytomegalovirus status with high specificity and sensitivity. In a later analysis, the rate of TCR association differed among HLA loci, with DRB1 alleles having the most associated TCRs and HLA-C alleles having the fewest. Because the 87-base-pair reads could not distinguish some IMGT-functional V segments, including TRBV6-2 and TRBV6-3, those segments were excluded. The study gave a list of roughly 150 TCR beta chains associated with cytomegalovirus. Because counts were too low, roughly 16 rarely observed V segments, including chromosome 9 orphons, were left out of the earlier analysis of a few hundred of the donors. The cohort was sequenced for TCR beta chains only, and without alpha or paired-chain data the features that could be detected were limited. HLA typing was unavailable for some donors at each locus, so association tests used only the typed subset.

Input material: PBMCs. The TCR originated in a woman aged 45-60 years in good health and CMV-seropositive. The rearranged segments are TRBV19 and TRBJ2-7; 7 of the junction bases match TRBD1. CDR3 loop: CASSAPGQTTYEQYF. The bases are TGTGCCAGTAGTGCTCCGGGACAGACCACCTACGAGCAGTACTTC.